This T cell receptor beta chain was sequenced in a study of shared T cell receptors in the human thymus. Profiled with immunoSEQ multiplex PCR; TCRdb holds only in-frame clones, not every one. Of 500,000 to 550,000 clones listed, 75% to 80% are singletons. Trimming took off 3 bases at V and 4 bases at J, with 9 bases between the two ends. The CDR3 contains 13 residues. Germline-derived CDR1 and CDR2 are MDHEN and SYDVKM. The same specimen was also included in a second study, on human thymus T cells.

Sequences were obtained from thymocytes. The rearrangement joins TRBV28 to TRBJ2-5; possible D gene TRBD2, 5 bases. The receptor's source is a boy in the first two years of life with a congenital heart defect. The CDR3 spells CASSFPLAETQYF. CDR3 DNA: TGTGCCAGCAGTTTCCCCCTAGCAGAGACCCAGTACTTC.